The sample holds a few counts of the clone carrying this TCR beta chain. The antigen remains undetermined. The CDR3 totals 16 residues. The germline gives CDR1 SGHRS, CDR2 YFSETQ. Trimming cost V 3 bases and J 5 bases; bases outside gene matches: 9. The data are from a study of blood T cells in healthy people across ages. Study-level points and caveats: Any changes in expanded clonotypes were possibly confounded, as donor CMV status remained unknown. Since the PBMCs were unsorted, naive and antigen-experienced cells could not be conclusively compared.

Next came a second PCR, run for about 7 to 12 cycles, which used a sample-barcoded 5' primer along with a J-beta primer mix. TCRdb re-analysed the 5' RACE reads in MiXCR, keeping a single row per CDR3 protein. The sample records some 710,000 distinct CDR3 sequences, 20% to 25% being singletons. Sequences were obtained from blood. The clonotype originates from a man in his sixties or seventies in good health. J is TRBJ2-1 and V is TRBV5-1, with 9 positions matching TRBD2. DNA for the CDR3: TGCGCCAGCAGCTGGGCGGTGAGCGGGGGGAACAATGAGCAGTTCTTC. It specifies CASSWAVSGGNNEQFF.